The rows below give T cell receptor beta chains drawn from one sample of a study of blood T cell repertoires in COVID-19. The table came from immunoSEQ multiplex PCR; TCRdb's copy has only in-frame clones and leaves some out. The sample consists of almost 250,000 clones, 65% to 90% of them appearing once. Material: PBMCs or T cells enriched from blood (not recorded which). All receptors derive from a woman in her forties or fifties with acute COVID-19. Each CDR3 is given with its conserved first and last residue. The D gene is left open where the match is weak. Clone size is not always given. Where it is, it says once, few, many or a class for expanded clones.

j_gene,v_gene,abundance,d_gene,CDR3nt,CDR3aa
TRBJ1-1,TRBV11-2,-,-,TGTGCCAGCAGCCCAGGTTTGTCTGAAGCTTTCTTT,CASSPGLSEAFF
TRBJ1-1,TRBV5-4,-,-,TGTGCCAGCAGCTTGCAATCAGGGGTGACATGGCCTGAAGCTTTCTTT,CASSLQSGVTWPEAFF
TRBJ1-1,TRBV7-2,-,-,TGTGCCAGCAGCTCTTTCCCAGGGAACACTGAAGCTTTCTTT,CASSSFPGNTEAFF
TRBJ2-3,TRBV5-1,-,TRBD2,TGCGCCAGCAGCCCGCCGACTAGCGGGGCCCCAGATACGCAGTATTTT,CASSPPTSGAPDTQYF
TRBJ2-1,TRBV27,-,TRBD2,TGTGCCAGCAGAGAGCGGGGGACCTACAATGAGCAGTTCTTC,CASRERGTYNEQFF
TRBJ1-2,TRBV6-2/TRBV6-3,once,TRBD1,TGTGCCAGCAGTTACTCGACAGGGAGGCCTAACTATGGCTACACCTTC,CASSYSTGRPNYGYTF
TRBJ2-1,TRBV2,once,-,TGTGCCAGCACCCGCGGGGACTACAATGAGCAGTTCTTC,CASTRGDYNEQFF
TRBJ1-1,TRBV18,-,-,TGTGCCAGCTCACCGCCTGCGGGGGGCGCATTGAACACTGAAGCTTTCTTT,CASSPPAGGALNTEAFF
TRBJ2-5,TRBV7-2,-,TRBD2,TGTGCCAGCTCTAAGGCGGGGGGGGAGACCCAGTACTTC,CASSKAGGETQYF
TRBJ1-3,TRBV19,-,-,TGTGCCAGTAGTAGTCCCTCAGGATTCTCTGGAAACACCATATATTTT,CASSSPSGFSGNTIYF
TRBJ2-7,TRBV7-9,-,TRBD1,TGTGCCAGCAGCCGGGGACAGGGTCCTAGCTCCTACGAGCAGTACTTC,CASSRGQGPSSYEQYF
TRBJ2-2,TRBV10-3,-,TRBD1,TGTGCCACTGGGGGCGCAGGGGGAAGCATCGGGGAGCTGTTTTTT,CATGGAGGSIGELFF
TRBJ1-5,TRBV19,-,TRBD1,TGTGCCAGTAGTGTTGGGACAGGGGTTCATCAGCCCCAGCATTTT,CASSVGTGVHQPQHF
TRBJ2-1,TRBV3-1/TRBV3-2,-,-,TGTGCCAGCAGCCCTTCAGCGGGTTTGCAGTTCTTC,CASSPSAGLQFF
TRBJ1-3,TRBV4-3,-,-,TGCGCCAGCAGCCAAGTGCCAGGGTCAGTTGGAAACACCATATATTTT,CASSQVPGSVGNTIYF
TRBJ2-2,TRBV7-6,once,TRBD2,TGTGCCAGCAGCTTAGTGGCGGGGGGGAACACCGGGGAGCTGTTTTTT,CASSLVAGGNTGELFF
TRBJ2-5,TRBV30,-,TRBD2,TGTGCCTGGAGTGGGGGACTAGCGGGGAAAGAGACCCAGTACTTC,CAWSGGLAGKETQYF
TRBJ1-6,TRBV3-1/TRBV3-2,-,TRBD1,TGTGCCAGCAGCCCCGGGACAGGGACCTCACCCCTCCACTTT,CASSPGTGTSPLHF
TRBJ2-1,TRBV7-2,-,-,TGTGCCAGCAGCTTAGTGGGTGGGGGGGCCGTCTACAATGAGCAGTTCTTC,CASSLVGGGAVYNEQFF
TRBJ2-7,TRBV10-3,-,-,TGTGCCATCAGTGAGTCGGGGGGATCCTACGAGCAGTACTTC,CAISESGGSYEQYF
TRBJ1-2,TRBV7-9,-,TRBD1,TGTGCCAGCAGCTATCCCGGGACAGGGAAAGGCTACACCTTC,CASSYPGTGKGYTF
TRBJ2-3,TRBV6-2/TRBV6-3,-,-,TGTGCCAGCAGTTGGGGAGGTCTGGGAGGTCATACGCAGTATTTT,CASSWGGLGGHTQYF
TRBJ1-2,TRBV5-5,many,-,TGTGCCAGCAGCTTCCTATCGAGCTATGGCTACACCTTC,CASSFLSSYGYTF
TRBJ2-2,TRBV7-2,-,TRBD2,TGTGCCAGCAGCTTAGGTCGGGGGGGCCACACCGGGGAGCTGTTTTTT,CASSLGRGGHTGELFF
TRBJ2-3,TRBV30,once,-,TGTGCCTGGAGTGTACAGGCAGGGGGCACAGATACGCAGTATTTT,CAWSVQAGGTDTQYF
TRBJ1-6,TRBV4-1,-,-,TGCGCCAGCAGCCCCGTCGTCGGGGGAAATTCACCCCTCCACTTT,CASSPVVGGNSPLHF
TRBJ1-2,TRBV19,-,-,TGTGCCACCAGGGGACAACCGCCAAACTATGGCTACACCTTC,CATRGQPPNYGYTF
TRBJ2-4,TRBV27,-,TRBD1,TGTGCCAGCAGTTCCACCGGGACAGGGTGGTCGGGAAAAGGCATTCAGTACTTC,CASSSTGTGWSGKGIQYF
TRBJ1-1,TRBV27,few,-,TGTGCCAGCAGTTTACAGGGAAACACTGAAGCTTTCTTT,CASSLQGNTEAFF
TRBJ1-5,TRBV6-5,-,-,TGTGCCAGCAGTCCCCGGAGGGTAAGCAATCAGCCCCAGCATTTT,CASSPRRVSNQPQHF
TRBJ1-1,TRBV4-3,-,-,TGCGCCAGCAGCCAAGATAGCCCCAAGAACACTGAAGCTTTCTTT,CASSQDSPKNTEAFF
TRBJ1-4,TRBV5-1,-,-,TGCGCCAGCTCCAGGGACTCAACTAATGAAAAACTGTTTTTT,CASSRDSTNEKLFF